This is a list of T cell receptor beta chains from one sample in a study of T cells after yellow fever vaccination. TCRdb called the 5' RACE reads again in MiXCR, with one record for every CDR3 protein. The sample lists 250,000 to 300,000 distinct CDR3 sequences, approximately 5.2% seen once, with roughly 3.3% in the top ten. The input for sequencing was CD4+ T cells sorted from PBMCs, taken on the day of the yellow fever booster vaccination. The receptor set was obtained from a man aged 18 to 35 who received the YFV17D yellow fever vaccine. CDR3s include the opening cysteine and the closing phenylalanine or tryptophan. D genes are given only for firm matches. Clone size appears in some rows only: once, few, many, or a class for an expanded clone.

J,V,D,size,CDR3,DNA
TRBJ2-1,TRBV12-3/TRBV12-4,TRBD2,few,CASSPLALRLAGASSYNEQFF,TGTGCCAGCAGTCCCCTTGCCCTGAGGCTAGCGGGGGCCAGCTCCTACAATGAGCAGTTCTTC
TRBJ2-2,TRBV6-6,TRBD1,few,CASSTTGGETGELFF,TGTGCCAGCAGCACGACAGGGGGCGAGACCGGGGAGCTGTTTTTT
TRBJ2-1,TRBV19,TRBD2,-,CASSIRLAGGLYNEQFF,TGTGCCAGTAGTATACGGTTGGCGGGGGGCCTCTACAATGAGCAGTTCTTC
TRBJ2-3,TRBV7-3,-,few,CASSLTGLRDTQYF,TGTGCCAGCAGCTTAACGGGGCTACGAGATACGCAGTATTTT
TRBJ1-1,TRBV7-6,-,-,CASSLVSGKRNTEAFF,TGTGCCAGCAGCTTAGTGTCAGGAAAGAGGAACACTGAAGCTTTCTTT
TRBJ2-5,TRBV20-1,TRBD2,-,CSAREGTGVTTQYF,TGCAGTGCCCGGGAGGGGACCGGGGTGACGACCCAGTACTTC
TRBJ2-1,TRBV6-2/TRBV6-3,-,many,CASRGAQQFF,TGTGCCAGCAGGGGAGCCCAGCAGTTCTTC
TRBJ1-2,TRBV2,TRBD1,-,CASRGQIANYGYTF,TGTGCCAGCAGGGGACAGATAGCTAACTATGGCTACACCTTC
TRBJ1-2,TRBV7-2,TRBD1,many,CASSFRGYYGYTF,TGTGCCAGCAGCTTCAGGGGGTACTATGGCTACACCTTC
TRBJ2-7,TRBV5-1,TRBD1,-,CASSPGQGGSEQYF,TGCGCCAGCAGCCCCGGACAGGGGGGAAGCGAGCAGTACTTC
TRBJ1-1,TRBV4-3,-,many,CASSQDRAREAFF,TGCGCCAGCAGCCAAGATAGGGCCCGTGAAGCTTTCTTT
TRBJ2-7,TRBV20-1,-,few,CSAHRGPPYEQYF,TGCAGTGCACACCGGGGGCCCCCCTACGAGCAGTACTTC
TRBJ2-5,TRBV7-2,-,-,CASSPVGGRLETQYF,TGTGCCAGCAGCCCCGTTGGGGGGCGCCTAGAGACCCAGTACTTC
TRBJ2-5,TRBV11-2,TRBD1,many,CASSLPTGGRTQYF,TGTGCCAGCAGCTTACCTACAGGGGGGAGAACCCAGTACTTC
TRBJ2-1,TRBV10-1,TRBD2,-,CASSESGAGGTPGSSYNEQFF,TGCGCCAGCAGTGAGTCGGGTGCGGGGGGCACGCCCGGAAGCTCCTACAATGAGCAGTTCTTC
TRBJ2-7,TRBV6-2/TRBV6-3,-,-,CASSRGRSGVAEQYF,TGTGCCAGCAGCCGAGGAAGGTCAGGGGTCGCCGAGCAGTACTTC
TRBJ2-1,TRBV5-1,TRBD2,few,CATSGLAGGNNEQFF,TGCGCCACCTCCGGACTAGCGGGGGGGAATAATGAGCAGTTCTTC
TRBJ2-3,TRBV7-7,TRBD2,many,CASSLPPGLAGYTDTQYF,TGTGCTAGCAGCTTACCCCCCGGACTAGCGGGATACACAGATACGCAGTATTTT
TRBJ2-2,TRBV7-3,TRBD2,many,CASSLSSGTNTGELFF,TGTGCCAGCAGCTTGTCTAGCGGAACGAACACCGGGGAGCTGTTTTTT
TRBJ2-1,TRBV7-6,-,many,CASSLEDGRGHEQFF,TGTGCCAGCAGCTTAGAGGATGGCAGGGGACATGAGCAGTTCTTC
TRBJ2-3,TRBV4-3,-,many,CASSQAGAPPATQYF,TGCGCCAGCAGCCAAGCCGGGGCTCCTCCCGCTACGCAGTATTTT
TRBJ1-2,TRBV10-3,TRBD1,many,CAIGDQDRETPELGYTF,TGTGCCATCGGCGACCAAGACAGGGAGACCCCAGAGTTGGGCTACACCTTC
TRBJ2-2,TRBV24-1,-,-,CATSAPPGGTGELFF,TGTGCCACCAGTGCTCCCCCAGGAGGAACCGGGGAGCTGTTTTTT
TRBJ2-6,TRBV6-1,TRBD1,few,CASSVGTAVGANVLTF,TGTGCCAGCAGTGTAGGGACAGCCGTTGGGGCCAACGTCCTGACTTTC
TRBJ1-1,TRBV5-6,-,few,CASSGRWDGEAFF,TGTGCCAGCAGCGGCCGTTGGGACGGTGAAGCTTTCTTT
TRBJ2-5,TRBV5-1,TRBD2,many,CASSLFGRGQETQYF,TGCGCCAGCAGCTTGTTCGGGAGGGGGCAAGAGACCCAGTACTTC
TRBJ1-1,TRBV20-1,-,few,CSARDPGGEAFF,TGCAGTGCTAGAGATCCCGGAGGTGAAGCTTTCTTT
TRBJ1-4,TRBV5-4,TRBD1,few,CASRNQGADGEKLFF,TGTGCCAGCAGAAATCAGGGGGCGGATGGTGAAAAACTGTTTTTT
TRBJ2-7,TRBV20-1,-,-,CSAPRRGGRVYEQYF,TGCAGTGCCCCCCGTCGCGGGGGCCGGGTCTACGAGCAGTACTTC
TRBJ2-3,TRBV4-1,-,many,CASSQDRDTRGNTQYF,TGCGCCAGCAGCCAAGATAGGGACACTAGGGGAAATACGCAGTATTTT
TRBJ2-3,TRBV11-2,-,many,CASSLAGGRDTQYF,TGTGCCAGCAGCTTAGCGGGGGGCCGGGATACGCAGTATTTT
TRBJ2-6,TRBV6-2/TRBV6-3,TRBD2,-,CASSYRGVRANVLTF,TGTGCCAGCAGTTACCGGGGGGTCCGGGCCAACGTCCTGACTTTC
TRBJ2-5,TRBV20-1,-,-,CSARDTPQETQYF,TGCAGTGCTAGAGATACACCCCAAGAGACCCAGTACTTC
TRBJ2-1,TRBV21-1,-,few,CASRKGYRASSNEQFF,TGTGCCAGCAGAAAGGGGTACCGTGCGAGTTCCAATGAGCAGTTCTTC
TRBJ2-3,TRBV12-3/TRBV12-4,TRBD2,many,CASSPSGGAGDTQYF,TGTGCCAGCAGCCCTAGCGGGGGGGCCGGGGATACGCAGTATTTT
TRBJ1-2,TRBV3-1,-,many,CASSLQGGDGYTF,TGTGCCAGCAGCCTACAGGGAGGGGATGGCTACACCTTC
TRBJ1-2,TRBV6-1,-,few,CASSERANYGYTF,TGTGCCAGCAGTGAACGGGCTAACTATGGCTACACCTTC
TRBJ1-1,TRBV25-1,TRBD1,-,CASSEGYRGNTEAFF,TGTGCCAGCAGTGAAGGGTACAGGGGGAACACTGAAGCTTTCTTT
TRBJ2-1,TRBV7-3,-,-,CASSPMAGRNNEQFF,TGTGCCAGCAGCCCCATGGCGGGGCGAAACAATGAGCAGTTCTTC
TRBJ1-4,TRBV12-3/TRBV12-4,TRBD1,-,CASSWRDRLNEKLFF,TGTGCCAGCAGTTGGAGGGACAGACTAAATGAAAAACTGTTTTTT
TRBJ2-3,TRBV20-1,-,-,CSAGIFGTSTDTQYF,TGCAGTGCTGGAATTTTTGGGACAAGCACAGATACGCAGTATTTT
TRBJ1-6,TRBV7-9,-,-,CASSLQGGNSPLHF,TGTGCCAGCAGCTTACAAGGGGGTAATTCACCCCTCCACTTT
TRBJ1-6,TRBV7-9,-,-,CASASQGGSPLHF,TGTGCCAGCGCGTCACAGGGCGGATCACCCCTCCACTTT
TRBJ1-5,TRBV2,-,many,CASRQGGGQPQHF,TGTGCCAGCAGACAGGGAGGGGGTCAGCCCCAGCATTTT
TRBJ1-2,TRBV2,TRBD1,-,CASRGTGDGYTF,TGTGCCAGCAGGGGGACAGGTGATGGCTACACCTTC
TRBJ2-3,TRBV7-2,-,-,CASSYRLGDTQYF,TGTGCCAGCAGCTACCGCCTGGGGGATACGCAGTATTTT
TRBJ2-2,TRBV7-2,-,-,CASSWDFNTGELFF,TGTGCCAGCAGTTGGGACTTCAACACCGGGGAGCTGTTTTTT
TRBJ1-1,TRBV6-2/TRBV6-3,-,few,CASSRRTRDTEAFF,TGTGCCAGCAGCCGCCGAACCCGGGACACTGAAGCTTTCTTT
TRBJ1-4,TRBV7-9,-,-,CASSPGSGTEKLFF,TGTGCCAGCAGCCCAGGGAGTGGGACGGAAAAACTGTTTTTT
TRBJ2-3,TRBV7-3,-,many,CASSLGGGADTQYF,TGTGCCAGCAGCTTAGGGGGGGGCGCGGATACGCAGTATTTT
TRBJ2-1,TRBV12-3/TRBV12-4,TRBD2,-,CASSPTSGGAIEQFF,TGTGCCAGCAGTCCTACTAGCGGGGGGGCAATTGAGCAGTTCTTC